What follows are 32 T cell receptor beta chains derived from one specimen sequenced in a study of Graves' ophthalmopathy and Graves' hyperthyroidism listed by TCRdb under 2018. The run used an Illumina HiSeq 2000. TCR beta CDR3 regions were amplified from RNA transcripts for repertoire sequencing. A first-round RT-PCR used HTBI primers with the Qiagen OneStep RT-PCR kit, followed by a second-round multiplex PCR, size selection and purification. The raw public data were reprocessed by TCRdb itself: fastp quality trimming at Q25, MiXCR clonotype calling, in-frame beta chains only. Rows are combined by CDR3 protein, so each entry shows the most common genes and DNA. The sample has 400,000 to 450,000 distinct CDR3 sequences on record, 20% to 25% of them singletons. The ten top clones hold roughly 3% of the sample. Input material: peripheral blood. These receptors originate from a woman in her late teens or twenties with stable Graves' hyperthyroidism. Donor details come from another sample of the same person, matched by shared clones.

This clonotype was detected many times. The chain employs TRBV20-1 and TRBJ1-6, with D unclear. The CDR3 has 14 residues. V lost 4 bases to trimming and J lost 0 bases, with 7 bases between them. From germline, CDR1 is DFQATT and CDR2 SNEGSKA (reference sequence). CDR3 sequence reads: CSATFSSYNSPLHF. The DNA of the CDR3 is TGCAGTGCTACGTTCAGCTCCTATAATTCACCCCTCCACTTT.

This clonotype showed up just a few times. The chain couples TRBV30 to TRBJ1-2; possibly TRBD1 for D (6 bases). The germline V gene has CDR1 GTSNPN and CDR2 SVGIG (reference sequence). The CDR3 is made up of 14 amino acids. V was cut by 0 bases and J by 6 bases, with 14 bases left in between. The CDR3 DNA reads TGTGCCTGGAGTGTGAGGGGGGGGTTTCATGGCTACACCTTC. It encodes CAWSVRGGFHGYTF.

CDR3 DNA: TGCAGTGCTTTTGCCCCCTTAGGGAATCAGCCCCAGCATTTT. This gives the protein CSAFAPLGNQPQHF. This rearrangement joins TRBV20-1 to TRBJ1-5, with D unresolved. Germline CDR1 DFQATT, CDR2 SNEGSKA (reference sequence). The CDR3 has 14 amino acids. V lost 5 bases and J lost 4, with 15 bases in between.

With respect to this clonotype: Since a much larger clone is just one base distant, this may be a read error. The chain recombines TRBV7-8 with TRBJ2-2; D perhaps matches TRBD2 (5 bases). Germline V gene data show CDR1 as SGHVS and CDR2 as FQNEAQ. The CDR3 has 15 amino acids. CDR3 in DNA: TGTGCCAGCAGCTTAGAGAGTGTAGGCACCGGGGAGCTGTGTTTT. Its translation is CASSLESVGTGELCF.

This clonotype was recorded many times. The chain employs TRBV7-2 and TRBJ1-1; D may be TRBD1 (5 bases). Between the trimmed V and J ends, which lost 3 bases and 3 bases, there was a span of 11 bases. Looked up from germline, CDR1 is SGHTA and CDR2 is FQGNSA. The length of the CDR3 is 14 residues. CDR3 sequence: CASSLGGRDTEAFF. The CDR3 region has the DNA TGTGCCAGCAGCTTGGGGGGAAGGGACACTGAAGCTTTCTTT.

This clonotype was observed a handful of times. The rearrangement links TRBV5-1 to TRBJ2-7; D gene unclear. The CDR3 runs to 16 residues. The V end lost 2 bases, the J end lost 3 bases, and 18 bases lay between the germline ends. Looked up from germline, CDR1 is SGHRS and CDR2 is YFSETQ. The CDR3 reads CASSFSGPPGGYEQYF. The CDR3 region has the DNA TGCGCCAGCAGCTTCTCCGGGCCCCCGGGTGGCTACGAGCAGTACTTC.

In its sample, this clonotype was seen many times. V usage is TRBV12-3 or TRBV12-4 and J usage is TRBJ1-5, with a weak D call TRBD1 (6 bases). The CDR3 totals 15 residues. Trimming shortened V by 3 bases and J by 3 bases, and 12 bases separated the two germline ends. CDR3 region: CASSLTGLANQPQHF. CDR3 DNA: TGTGCCAGCAGTTTGACAGGCCTTGCCAATCAGCCCCAGCATTTT.

This clonotype was picked up many times. The rearrangement uses TRBV2 and TRBJ2-6; maybe TRBD1 (6 bases). The CDR3 runs to 14 residues. Trimming took 6 bases from V and 4 from J, leaving 10 bases between them. Germline CDR1 is SNHLY and CDR2 is FYNNEI. The CDR3 region is CASRRDTGANVLTF. For the CDR3, the DNA is TGTGCCAGCAGGAGGGACACGGGGGCCAACGTCCTGACTTTC.

In its sample, this clonotype was seen many times. The rearrangement joins TRBV7-9 to TRBJ1-1; D is unclear. CDR1 SEHNR and CDR2 FQNEAQ come from the germline V gene (reference sequence). V lost 3 bases, J lost 1 base, and 3 bases lay in between. This CDR3 comprises 12 residues. CDR3 residues: CASSFTNTEAFF. CDR3 bases: TGTGCCAGCAGCTTCACGAACACTGAAGCTTTCTTT.

This clonotype occurred many times. The chain carries TRBV11-2 and TRBJ2-7; weak D call: TRBD2 (7 bases). CDR1 is SGHAT and CDR2 is FQNNGV in the germline V gene. The CDR3 totals 16 residues. V lost 5 bases and J 1 base, leaving 18 bases between the germline ends. The CDR3 reads CASSHYSGEGSYEQYF. DNA for the CDR3: TGTGCCAGCAGCCACTATTCAGGGGAGGGTTCCTACGAGCAGTACTTC.

This chain uses TRBV19 with TRBJ1-1; 10 bases agree with TRBD1. The CDR3 spans 15 residues. Germline-derived CDR1 and CDR2 are LNHDA and SQIVND (reference sequence). V was clipped by 5 bases and J by 1 base; unmatched bases: 4. CDR3 region: CASSWGQGWNTEAFF. For the CDR3, the DNA is TGTGCCAGTAGTTGGGGACAGGGGTGGAACACTGAAGCTTTCTTT.

A note on this clonotype: Given the absence of the conserved phenylalanine or tryptophan at the CDR3 end, a read error is likely. The DNA is omitted, as the CDR3 cannot be located on it reliably, and the CDR3 follows TCRdb's listing. The V gene is TRBV20-1, the J gene TRBJ2-5; the DNA was not compared with TRBD1, the D call given in the table. The CDR3 numbers 15 amino acids, ends counted. CDR1 and CDR2 from the germline V gene are DFQATT and SNEGSKA (reference sequence). CDR3 loop: CSARDRRTVQETQDY.

This clonotype has at least ten counts. The gene calls are TRBV6-2 or TRBV6-3 and TRBJ1-1, with D perhaps TRBD1 (5 bases). Germline lookup yields CDR1 MNHEY and CDR2 SVGEGT. The ends were cut back, 6 bases at V and 3 bases at J, with 14 bases in the middle. The CDR3 totals 14 residues. As DNA, the CDR3 is TGTGCCAGCAGAGGCCGGGACGGCTACACTGAAGCTTTCTTT. It specifies CASRGRDGYTEAFF.

This clonotype was counted ten times or more. The chain carries TRBV6-1 and TRBJ1-1; possibly TRBD1 for D (6 bases). The CDR3 runs 16 residues. V was clipped by 6 bases and J by 3 bases, with 20 bases between them. Germline V gene sequence: CDR1 MNHNS, CDR2 SASEGT. The CDR3 DNA is TGTGCCAGCAGCCCCGGGGGGGGCTCCGGGTACACTGAAGCTTTCTTT. This translates into CASSPGGGSGYTEAFF.

This clonotype was found many times. V is TRBV11-2 and J is TRBJ2-7, with D tentatively TRBD2 (6 bases). The CDR3 loop spans 16 amino acids. V was trimmed by 4 bases and J by 1 base, leaving 17 bases between them. CDR1 and CDR2 (germline): SGHAT, FQNNGV. The CDR3 reads CASSSRGSGGSYEQYF. In DNA form, the CDR3 reads TGTGCCAGCAGCTCGAGGGGTAGCGGAGGGTCCTACGAGCAGTACTTC.

CDR3 bases: TGTGCCATCAGTGAGAACCTGGTACAAGAGACCCAGTACTTC. Translation: CAISENLVQETQYF. The J gene is TRBJ2-5, the V gene TRBV10-3; D is undetermined. V lost 2 bases to trimming and J lost 2 bases, with 9 bases between them. Germline V gene sequence: CDR1 ENHRY, CDR2 SYGVKD. There are 14 residues in the CDR3.

This clonotype was counted ten times or more. The chain is built from TRBV6-5 and TRBJ2-7; D may be TRBD1 (5 bases). Trimming took off 6 bases at V and 3 bases at J, with 24 bases between the two ends. CDR3 length: 17 amino acids. CDR1 and CDR2 (germline): MNHEY, SVGAGI. As DNA, the CDR3 is TGTGCCAGCAGCCGAGACCCCAGGGTCACCGGACACTACGAGCAGTACTTC. It encodes CASSRDPRVTGHYEQYF.

The V call is TRBV6-2 or TRBV6-3, the J call TRBJ2-5; D not certain. CDR1 is MNHEY, CDR2 SVGEGT, per germline. This CDR3 has 15 residues. V dropped 0 bases and J dropped 5 bases, with 13 bases sitting between them. In DNA form, the CDR3 reads TGTGCCAGCAGTTACTCGATGTCCGCGCGGGAGACCCAGTACTTC. This codes for CASSYSMSARETQYF.

This clonotype showed up many times. This sequence joins TRBV12-3 or TRBV12-4 and TRBJ1-1, with 10 positions matching TRBD1. There are 15 residues in the CDR3. The junction had 6 bases not matched to a gene; V was cut back by 5 bases and J by 3 bases. As DNA, the CDR3 is TGTGCCAGCAGTCAGACCGGGACAGGGGACACTGAAGCTTTCTTT. It encodes CASSQTGTGDTEAFF.

This clonotype was recorded many times. This chain uses TRBV25-1 with TRBJ2-3; 10 nucleotides match TRBD1. Losses at the gene ends were 2 bases for V and 5 bases for J; bases not matched to a gene: 10. In germline, CDR1 is MGHDK, CDR2 SYGVNS. The CDR3 contains 17 residues. The CDR3 is CASSEGRRDRGGDTQYF. The CDR3 region has the DNA TGTGCCAGCAGTGAAGGCCGCCGGGACAGGGGTGGAGATACGCAGTATTTT.

Many counts were recorded for this clonotype. V usage is TRBV10-3 and J usage is TRBJ1-1; TRBD1 agrees at 11 bases. Trimming cost V 8 bases and J 10 bases; bases outside gene matches: 6. The CDR3 totals 12 residues. CDR1 and CDR2 (germline): ENHRY, SYGVKD. CDR3 amino acids: CAIGGQGGRAFF. The CDR3 nucleotides read TGTGCCATCGGGGGACAGGGGGGGAGAGCTTTCTTT.

V is TRBV6-5 and J is TRBJ2-7; 8 bases are shared with TRBD2. Germline V gene data show CDR1 as MNHEY and CDR2 as SVGAGI. V shed 2 bases and J 2 bases; nucleotides not matched to a gene: 8. This CDR3 contains 16 residues. This CDR3 is CASSYRGGRWPYEQYF. The CDR3 coding sequence is TGTGCCAGCAGTTACCGAGGCGGGAGGTGGCCCTACGAGCAGTACTTC.

This clonotype was counted many times. This chain connects TRBV7-8 to TRBJ2-5; no clear D gene. The CDR3 runs to 14 residues. Trimming stripped 1 base from V and 1 base from J, with 7 bases between. Germline CDR1 is SGHVS and CDR2 is FQNEAQ. CDR3 sequence reads: CASSLVVLQETQYF. The CDR3 DNA is TGTGCCAGCAGCTTAGTTGTCCTCCAAGAGACCCAGTACTTC.

The chain recombines TRBV28 with TRBJ2-7; D might be TRBD2 (5 bases). The germline gives CDR1 MDHEN, CDR2 SYDVKM. Trimming took off 6 bases at V and 2 bases at J, with 14 bases between the two ends. The CDR3 runs to 14 residues. The CDR3 is CASSPSREPYEQYF. CDR3 bases: TGTGCCAGCAGCCCTTCCCGGGAACCCTACGAGCAGTACTTC. The full variable domain, rest sourced from reference TRBV28 and TRBJ2-7, is DVKVTQSSRYLVKRTGEKVFLECVQDMDHENMFWYRQDPGLGLRLIYFSYDVKMKEKGDIPEGYSVSREKKERFSLILESASTNQTSMYLCASSPSREPYEQYFGPGTRLTVT.

V is TRBV19 and J is TRBJ1-1, with TRBD1 as a possible D gene (6 bases). CDR3 size: 14 residues. Germline values: CDR1 LNHDA, CDR2 SQIVND (reference sequence). V was pared by 5 bases and J by 10 bases, with 20 bases between. The CDR3 here is CASSPRGGEKRAFF. In nucleotides, the CDR3 is TGTGCCAGTAGTCCAAGGGGGGGCGAGAAGAGAGCTTTCTTT.

The rearrangement uses TRBV13 and TRBJ2-5, with D possibly TRBD2 on 5 matching bases. Looked up from germline, CDR1 is PRHDT and CDR2 is FYEKMQ (reference sequence). Between the trimmed V and J ends, which lost 0 bases and 7 bases, there was a span of 15 bases. The CDR3 is 15 amino acids. Written as DNA, the CDR3 is TGTGCCAGCAGCTTAGGCACTACTAGTGGGGTGACCCAGTACTTC. Translating it yields CASSLGTTSGVTQYF.

This clonotype was detected a few times. A much larger clone is a single base away; this may be a read error. This chain joins TRBV20-1 and TRBJ2-5, with 8 bases aligning to TRBD1. Germline V gene lookup returns CDR1 DFQATT and CDR2 SNEGSKA (reference sequence). The CDR3 is made up of 13 amino acids. The CDR3 is CSAEPGGSETKYF. CDR3 DNA: TGCAGTGCCGAGCCAGGGGGCTCGGAGACCAAGTACTTC.

V usage is TRBV7-8 and J usage is TRBJ1-2, with 9 bases matching TRBD1. From germline, CDR1 is SGHVS and CDR2 FQNEAQ. The CDR3 runs to 18 residues. Trimming cost V 5 bases and J 0 bases; bases outside gene matches: 13. The DNA for the CDR3 is TGTGCCAGCAGCCACGGGACAGGGTGGGGGAAGTCTAACTATGGCTACACCTTC. It encodes CASSHGTGWGKSNYGYTF.

This clonotype was picked up a small number of times. V is TRBV20-1 and J is TRBJ2-7, with 9 bases that match TRBD1. After removal of 1 base from V and 5 bases from J, the junction contained 9 bases not matched to a gene. This CDR3 has 15 amino acids. The germline gives CDR1 DFQATT, CDR2 SNEGSKA (reference sequence). The CDR3 DNA reads TGCAGTGCTAGAGTTCCGGGACAGGGAACCCACGAGCAGTACTTC. This gives the protein CSARVPGQGTHEQYF.

This clonotype was detected many times. The genes are TRBV6-5 and TRBJ2-7; TRBD1 matches 7 bases. Germline V CDR1 and CDR2: MNHEY, SVGAGI. The CDR3 length is 14 residues. V shed 6 bases, J shed 0 bases, and the junction held 5 bases outside the gene matches. The CDR3 region is CASRLDRASYEQYF. The CDR3 bases are TGTGCCAGCAGACTCGACAGGGCCTCCTACGAGCAGTACTTC.

For this clonotype: Since a much larger clone is just one base distant, this may be a read error. J is TRBJ1-2 and V is TRBV7-9; 8 bases are shared with TRBD1. This CDR3 contains 13 residues. With 8 bases clipped from V and 4 bases from J, the junction kept 6 bases outside the gene matches. Germline V gene data show CDR1 as SEHNR and CDR2 as FQNEAQ (reference sequence). In DNA form, the CDR3 reads TGTGCCAGCTGCGTGACAGGGGTCTATGGCTACACCTTC. Its translation is CASCVTGVYGYTF. The whole variable domain, remainder taken from reference TRBV7-9 and TRBJ1-2, is DTGVSQNPRHKITKRGQNVTFRCDPISEHNRLYWYRQTLGQGPEFLTYFQNEAQLEKSRLLSDRFSAERPKGSFSTLEIQRTEQGDSAMYLCASCVTGVYGYTFGSGTRLTVV.

This clonotype has just one count. The V gene is TRBV7-6, the J gene TRBJ1-5, with 7 bases lining up with TRBD1. Germline V lookup: CDR1 SGHVS, CDR2 FNYEAQ. The V gene end was trimmed by 2 bases and the J gene end by 7 bases; junction bases not matched to a gene: 5. This CDR3 has 14 amino acids. CDR3 in DNA: TGTGCCAGCAGCTTACAGGGGGATCGGCAGCCCCAGCATTTT. It codes for CASSLQGDRQPQHF.